The 25 T cell receptor beta chains reported below all come from one sample, sequenced in a study of response to subunit inactivated influenza vaccine. TCRdb fed the RT-PCR reads into MiXCR, producing one record per CDR3 protein. The sample holds roughly 500,000 distinct CDR3 sequences, under 30% seen once. This same sample was also taken into another study, of T cells expressing NK-cell markers. That report notes: TCR beta cDNA was generated via 5'RACE template switching incorporating UMIs.

Sequencing used CD4+ T cells sorted from PBMCs, obtained 12 days after vaccination. Receptors were obtained from a man aged 45-65 years who received an inactivated influenza vaccine.

The chain uses TRBV6-5 and TRBJ1-5; the D gene is possibly TRBD1 (6 bases). The V gene's germline CDR1 is MNHEY and CDR2 SVGAGI. Trimming removed 0 bases from V and 7 bases from J, with 13 bases in between. The CDR3 loop spans 15 amino acids. CDR3 sequence (DNA): TGTGCCAGCAGTTACTCGTGGAGGGGGGAGCAGCCCCAGCATTTT. Translated: CASSYSWRGEQPQHF.

Only a few counts were recorded for this clonotype. The chain recombines TRBV6-1 with TRBJ2-5; a weak D match, TRBD1 (5 bases). This CDR3 comprises 15 residues. Germline V CDR1 and CDR2: MNHNS, SASEGT. Trimming removed 6 bases at V and 5 bases at J, with 19 bases between. CDR3 residues: CASRATATKGETQYF. The CDR3 DNA reads TGTGCCAGCAGGGCGACAGCTACAAAAGGGGAGACCCAGTACTTC.

The V call is TRBV20-1, the J call TRBJ2-3; tentatively, D is TRBD1 (6 bases). The CDR3 has 15 residues. Germline-derived CDR1 and CDR2 are DFQATT and SNEGSKA (reference sequence). V was clipped by 0 bases and J by 2 bases, with 12 bases between them. CDR3 in amino acids: CSARDFNRVTDTQYF. DNA of the CDR3: TGCAGTGCTAGAGATTTTAACAGGGTCACAGATACGCAGTATTTT.

This clonotype was seen more than once but under ten times. The chain combines TRBV15 with TRBJ2-2; D might be TRBD2 (5 bases). Looked up from germline, CDR1 is LNHNV and CDR2 is YYDKDF (reference sequence). V was clipped by 6 bases and J by 1 base, with 12 bases between them. CDR3 length: 15 amino acids. CDR3 nucleotide sequence: TGTGCCACCAGTAGGAGCGGAAGGAACACCGGGGAGCTGTTTTTT. This translates into CATSRSGRNTGELFF.

This clonotype was observed a handful of times. The V call is TRBV20-1, the J call TRBJ1-1; D is possibly TRBD1 (5 bases). The germline V gene encodes CDR1 DFQATT and CDR2 SNEGSKA (reference sequence). The CDR3 has 14 residues. V was shortened by 0 bases and J by 8 bases, with 16 bases between the two germline ends. The CDR3 loop is CSARDPERGSEAFF. For the CDR3, the DNA is TGCAGTGCTAGAGATCCGGAACGGGGCTCCGAAGCTTTCTTT.

The sample holds a few counts of this clonotype. The rearrangement joins TRBV29-1 to TRBJ2-1; 8 nucleotides agree with TRBD2. With 4 bases clipped from V and 1 base from J, the junction kept 6 bases outside the gene matches. Germline assignment: CDR1 SQVTM and CDR2 ANQGSEA. The CDR3 length is 15 residues. The CDR3: CSVAFGGGSYNEQFF. The CDR3 bases are TGCAGCGTTGCTTTCGGGGGGGGGTCCTACAATGAGCAGTTCTTC.

This chain joins TRBV20-1 and TRBJ2-7; 14 bases map to TRBD2. V shed 5 bases, J shed 2 bases, and the junction held 8 bases outside the gene matches. The CDR3 covers 16 residues. The germline V gene encodes CDR1 DFQATT and CDR2 SNEGSKA (reference sequence). The CDR3 DNA reads TGCAGTGCTTCATCCGGGACTAGCGGGAGTCCCTACGAGCAGTACTTC. It yields the protein CSASSGTSGSPYEQYF.

Points on this clonotype: A single base separates this from a much larger clone, so it may be a read error. This chain joins TRBV29-1 and TRBJ2-7; the D gene is possibly TRBD2 (5 bases). The CDR3 covers 13 residues. The germline CDR1 and CDR2 sequences are SQVTM and ANQGSEA. V shed 1 base and J shed 6 bases, with 13 bases lying between them. The CDR3 region is CSVEVASTCEQYF. The CDR3 bases are TGCAGCGTTGAAGTAGCGTCAACCTGCGAGCAGTACTTC.

J is TRBJ2-2 and V is TRBV12-3 or TRBV12-4; 10 bases are a match to TRBD2. The CDR3 loop spans 15 amino acids. J was trimmed by 5 bases and V by 7 bases; bases with no gene match: 7. The CDR3 sequence is CASIFSGGRTGELFF. Here the CDR3 DNA reads TGTGCCAGCATCTTTAGCGGGGGGAGAACCGGGGAGCTGTTTTTT.

In its sample, this clonotype was seen many times. This chain joins TRBV7-2 and TRBJ1-2, with D tentatively TRBD1 (6 bases). Deletions cut 5 bases from V and 7 bases from J, with 14 bases between. CDR3 length equals 13 residues. The V gene's germline CDR1 is SGHTA and CDR2 FQGNSA. CDR3 sequence reads: CASSMGAPGGYTF. The CDR3, as DNA: TGTGCCAGCAGCATGGGGGCCCCCGGTGGCTACACCTTC. The variable domain in full, with the rest retrieved from reference TRBV7-2 and TRBJ1-2, is GAGVSQSPSNKVTEKGKDVELRCDPISGHTALYWYRQSLGQGLEFLIYFQGNSAPDKSGLPSDRFSAERTGGSVSTLTIQRTQQEDSAVYLCASSMGAPGGYTFGSGTRLTVV.

This clonotype was seen a handful of times. This chain uses TRBV11-2 with TRBJ2-3; TRBD2 aligns across 12 bases. With V trimmed by 1 base and J by 4 bases, 9 bases remained unmatched. The CDR3 consists of 18 residues. Germline CDR1 and CDR2: SGHAT and FQNNGV. The CDR3 bases are TGTGCCAGCAGCTTAGGTCTGCTAGCGGGGGGGTCCGCAGATACGCAGTATTTT. This gives the protein CASSLGLLAGGSADTQYF.

V and J are TRBV11-2 and TRBJ2-5; 8 positions match TRBD1. CDR3 length: 15 residues. CDR1 is SGHAT, CDR2 FQNNGV, per germline. V gave up 4 bases and J gave up 3 bases; unmatched junction bases: 7. The DNA for the CDR3 is TGTGCCAGCAGCTGGACAGGGCCGACCAAAGAGACCCAGTACTTC. This codes for CASSWTGPTKETQYF. Full variable domain (outside the CDR3, taken from reference TRBV11-2 and TRBJ2-5): EAGVAQSPRYKIIEKRQSVAFWCNPISGHATLYWYQQILGQGPKLLIQFQNNGVVDDSQLPKDRFSAERLKGVDSTLKIQPAKLEDSAVYLCASSWTGPTKETQYFGPGTRLLVL.

The rearrangement joins TRBV6-2 or TRBV6-3 to TRBJ2-7; 7 bases align to TRBD2. This CDR3 contains 16 residues. V was pared by 2 bases and J by 0 bases, with 7 bases of the junction left unmatched. The V gene's germline CDR1 is MNHEY and CDR2 SVGEGT. CDR3 residues: CASSYGLAEFSYEQYF. The CDR3 nucleotides read TGTGCCAGCAGTTACGGCCTAGCGGAATTCTCCTACGAGCAGTACTTC.

This chain joins TRBV5-5 and TRBJ1-2, with 12 positions matching TRBD1. Germline values: CDR1 SGHKS, CDR2 YYEKEE (reference sequence). V dropped 0 bases and J dropped 4; count of bases not matched to a gene: 7. The CDR3 is 17 residues long. For the CDR3, the DNA is TGTGCCAGCAGCTTGGTTGTGGGACAGGGGGCTAGCTATGGCTACACCTTC. Amino acid sequence: CASSLVVGQGASYGYTF. Full variable domain (outside the CDR3, taken from reference TRBV5-5 and TRBJ1-2): DAGVTQSPTHLIKTRGQQVTLRCSPISGHKSVSWYQQVLGQGPQFIFQYYEKEERGRGNFPDRFSARQFPNYSSELNVNALLLGDSALYLCASSLVVGQGASYGYTFGSGTRLTVV.

A few counts support this clonotype. CDR3 in amino acids: CAWSPVGETQYF. The CDR3 coding sequence is TGTGCCTGGAGTCCAGTGGGAGAGACCCAGTACTTC. The chain uses TRBV30 and TRBJ2-5; D gene ambiguous. This CDR3 region has 12 residues. Between the trimmed V and J ends, which lost 2 bases and 4 bases, there was a span of 8 bases. CDR1 GTSNPN and CDR2 SVGIG come from the germline V gene (reference sequence).

This rearrangement joins TRBV19 to TRBJ2-7; D possibly corresponds to TRBD1 (5 bases). The length of the CDR3 is 13 residues. V was cut by 1 base and J by 3 bases, with 7 bases left in between. CDR1 is LNHDA and CDR2 is SQIVND in the germline V gene (reference sequence). The CDR3 loop is CASSIADSYEQYF. CDR3 DNA: TGTGCCAGTAGTATAGCCGACAGCTACGAGCAGTACTTC. The full variable domain, completed using reference TRBV19 and TRBJ2-7, is DGGITQSPKYLFRKEGQNVTLSCEQNLNHDAMYWYRQDPGQGLRLIYYSQIVNDFQKGDIAEGYSVSREKKESFPLTVTSAQKNPTAFYLCASSIADSYEQYFGPGTRLTVT.

This clonotype turned up a few times. The chain uses TRBV6-1 and TRBJ2-7; 11 positions agree with TRBD2. V dropped 7 bases and J dropped 4; count of bases not matched to a gene: 9. This CDR3 comprises 15 residues. Per germline, CDR1 MNHNS and CDR2 SASEGT. CDR3 loop: CASIPTSGSRYEQYF. CDR3 coding DNA: TGTGCCAGCATTCCTACTAGCGGGAGTAGGTACGAGCAGTACTTC.

DNA for the CDR3: TGCGCCAGCAGTCAACCTCGGACAGGGGCCAAAGAGACCCAGTACTTC. Translating it yields CASSQPRTGAKETQYF. The chain recombines TRBV5-1 with TRBJ2-5, with TRBD1 identical over 9 bases. The CDR3 contains 16 residues. The V segment lost 5 bases and the J segment 3 bases; nucleotides outside the gene matches: 11. Germline values: CDR1 SGHRS, CDR2 YFSETQ.

The V and J genes are TRBV6-2 or TRBV6-3 and TRBJ2-1; 8 positions match TRBD1. The CDR3 runs to 16 residues. The germline CDR1 and CDR2 sequences are MNHEY and SVGEGT. V was clipped by 0 bases and J by 0 bases; unmatched bases: 1. The CDR3 is CASSYSDRVSYNEQFF. CDR3 in DNA: TGTGCCAGCAGTTACTCGGACAGGGTCTCCTACAATGAGCAGTTCTTC.

This clonotype was found a few times. The CDR3 DNA reads TGTGCCTCATCCCCGCCAAGGGCTGGGGCGGGAGGGTTCATTCAGTACTTC. This codes for CASSPPRAGAGGFIQYF. The chain combines TRBV10-3 with TRBJ2-4; 9 nucleotides align to TRBD2. The germline V gene has CDR1 ENHRY and CDR2 SYGVKD. This CDR3 is built from 17 residues. V dropped 11 bases and J dropped 9; count of bases not matched to a gene: 23.

This clonotype turned up a few times. The rearrangement joins TRBV7-2 to TRBJ2-7; D remains unclear. Germline-derived CDR1 and CDR2 are SGHTA and FQGNSA. Trimming took off 5 bases at V and 6 bases at J, with 20 bases between the two ends. This CDR3 region has 15 residues. CDR3 sequence reads: CASSRMAGSWGEQYF. In DNA form, the CDR3 reads TGTGCCAGCAGCCGGATGGCAGGTAGTTGGGGCGAGCAGTACTTC.

This clonotype was seen only a few times. This chain uses TRBV6-2 or TRBV6-3 with TRBJ2-7; 12 bases align to TRBD1. CDR1 and CDR2 (germline): MNHEY, SVGEGT. The CDR3 is made up of 16 amino acids. J gave up 6 bases and V 4 bases, and 10 bases lay outside the gene matches. CDR3 in DNA: TGTGCCAGCAGTTTCAGCCCGGGACAGGGGGCGGTCGAGCAGTACTTC. Encoded protein: CASSFSPGQGAVEQYF.

The rearrangement joins TRBV7-8 to TRBJ1-6; D unresolved. Germline CDR1 SGHVS, CDR2 FQNEAQ. The CDR3 spans 14 residues. V lost 4 bases, J lost 4 bases, and 8 bases lay in between. CDR3 protein: CASSSGPYNSPLHF. In DNA form, the CDR3 reads TGTGCCAGCAGCTCCGGGCCTTATAATTCACCCCTCCACTTT.

This clonotype showed up just a few times. The V call is TRBV5-5, the J call TRBJ1-1; D may be TRBD1 (5 bases). Per germline, CDR1 SGHKS and CDR2 YYEKEE (reference sequence). Trimming removed 6 bases at V and 4 bases at J, with 16 bases between. This CDR3 contains 14 residues. CDR3 sequence: CASNWGPGGTEAFF. The CDR3 coding sequence is TGTGCCAGCAACTGGGGACCCGGCGGCACTGAAGCTTTCTTT.

The chain is built from TRBV4-1 and TRBJ2-7; 10 nucleotides agree with TRBD1. The germline gives CDR1 MGHRA, CDR2 YSYEKL. Germline trimming cut 4 bases from V and 3 bases from J; bases unmatched to any gene: 18. CDR3 size: 19 residues. The DNA for the CDR3 is TGCGCCAGCAGCCCGTCCGGGACAGGGGATAGAGCATCCCTCTACGAGCAGTACTTC. Translating gives CASSPSGTGDRASLYEQYF.